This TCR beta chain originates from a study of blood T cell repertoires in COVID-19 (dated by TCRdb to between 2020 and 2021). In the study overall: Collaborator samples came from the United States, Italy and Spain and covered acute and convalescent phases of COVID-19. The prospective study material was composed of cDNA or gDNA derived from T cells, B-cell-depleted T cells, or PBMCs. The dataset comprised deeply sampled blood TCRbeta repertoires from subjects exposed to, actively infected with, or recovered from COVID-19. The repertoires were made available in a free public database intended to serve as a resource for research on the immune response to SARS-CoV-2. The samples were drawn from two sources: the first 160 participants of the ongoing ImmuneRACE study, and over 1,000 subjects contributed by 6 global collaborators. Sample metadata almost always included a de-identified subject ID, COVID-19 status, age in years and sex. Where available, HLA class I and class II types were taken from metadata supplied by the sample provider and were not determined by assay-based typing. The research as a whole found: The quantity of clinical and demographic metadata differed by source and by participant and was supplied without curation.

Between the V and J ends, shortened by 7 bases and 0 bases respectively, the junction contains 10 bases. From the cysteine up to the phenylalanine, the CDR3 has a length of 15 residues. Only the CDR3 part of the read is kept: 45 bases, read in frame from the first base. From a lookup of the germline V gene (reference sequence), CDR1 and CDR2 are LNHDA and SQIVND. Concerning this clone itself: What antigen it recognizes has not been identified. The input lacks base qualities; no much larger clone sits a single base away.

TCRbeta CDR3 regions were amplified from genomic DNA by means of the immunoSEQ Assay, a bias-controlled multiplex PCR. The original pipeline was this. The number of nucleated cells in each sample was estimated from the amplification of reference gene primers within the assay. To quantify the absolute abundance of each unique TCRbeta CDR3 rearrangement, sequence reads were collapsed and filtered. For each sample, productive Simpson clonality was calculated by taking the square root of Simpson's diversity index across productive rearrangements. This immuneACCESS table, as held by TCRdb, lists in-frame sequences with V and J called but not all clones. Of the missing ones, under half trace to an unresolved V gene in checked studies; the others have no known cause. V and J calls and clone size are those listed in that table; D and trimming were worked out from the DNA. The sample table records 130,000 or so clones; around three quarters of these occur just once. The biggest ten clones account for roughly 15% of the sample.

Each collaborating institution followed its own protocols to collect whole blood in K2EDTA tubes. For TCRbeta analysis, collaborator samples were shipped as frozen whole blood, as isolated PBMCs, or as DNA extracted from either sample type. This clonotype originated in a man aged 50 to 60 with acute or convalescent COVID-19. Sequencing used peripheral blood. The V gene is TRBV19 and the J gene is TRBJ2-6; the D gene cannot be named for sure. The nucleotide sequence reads TGTGCCAGTAATCCGGTGTCCTCTGGGGCCAACGTCCTGACTTTC. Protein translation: CASNPVSSGANVLTF.